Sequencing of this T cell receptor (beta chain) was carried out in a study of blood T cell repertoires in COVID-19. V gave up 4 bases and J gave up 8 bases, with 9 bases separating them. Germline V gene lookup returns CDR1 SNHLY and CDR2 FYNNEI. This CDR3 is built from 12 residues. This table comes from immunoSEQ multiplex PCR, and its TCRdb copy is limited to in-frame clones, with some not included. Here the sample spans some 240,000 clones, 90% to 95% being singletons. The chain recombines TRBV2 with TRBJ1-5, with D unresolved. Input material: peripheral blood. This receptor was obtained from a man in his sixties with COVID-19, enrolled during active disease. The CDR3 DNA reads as TGTGCCAGCAGTGCGAGAAGAGAGCCCCAGCATTTT. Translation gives CASSARREPQHF.